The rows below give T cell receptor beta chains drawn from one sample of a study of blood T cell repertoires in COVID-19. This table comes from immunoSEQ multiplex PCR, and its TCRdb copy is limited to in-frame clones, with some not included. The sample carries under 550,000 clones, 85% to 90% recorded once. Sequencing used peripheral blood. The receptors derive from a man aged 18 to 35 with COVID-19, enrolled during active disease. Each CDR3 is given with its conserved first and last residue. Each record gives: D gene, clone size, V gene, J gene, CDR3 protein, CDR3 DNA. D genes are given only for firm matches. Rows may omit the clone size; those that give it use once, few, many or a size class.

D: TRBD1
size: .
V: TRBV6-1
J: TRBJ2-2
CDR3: CASSVRGPPLSGELFF
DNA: TGTGCCAGCAGTGTCAGGGGGCCCCCACTTTCCGGGGAGCTGTTTTTT

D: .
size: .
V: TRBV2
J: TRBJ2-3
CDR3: CASPPVGETQYF
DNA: TGTGCCAGCCCACCGGTCGGTGAGACGCAGTATTTT

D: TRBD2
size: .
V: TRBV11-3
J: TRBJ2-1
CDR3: CASTRGTNNEQFF
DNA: TGTGCCAGCACCCGCGGGACTAACAATGAGCAGTTCTTC

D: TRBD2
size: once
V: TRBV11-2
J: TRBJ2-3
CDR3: CASSLRTSGRTDTQYF
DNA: TGTGCCAGCAGCTTACGGACTAGCGGGAGGACAGATACGCAGTATTTT

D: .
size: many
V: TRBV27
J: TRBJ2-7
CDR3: CASSPLAGTSYEQYF
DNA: TGTGCCAGCAGCCCCCTTGCGGGGACCTCCTACGAGCAGTACTTC

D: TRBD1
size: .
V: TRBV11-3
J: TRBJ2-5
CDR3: CASSRRTGEETQYF
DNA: TGTGCCAGCAGCCGGAGGACAGGGGAAGAGACCCAGTACTTC

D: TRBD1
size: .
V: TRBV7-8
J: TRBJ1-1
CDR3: CASIPGTANTEAFF
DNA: TGTGCCAGCATACCCGGGACAGCGAACACTGAAGCTTTCTTT

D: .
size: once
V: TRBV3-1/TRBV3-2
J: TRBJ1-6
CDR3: CASSQLEGESPLHF
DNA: TGTGCCAGCAGCCAATTAGAGGGGGAATCACCCCTCCACTTT

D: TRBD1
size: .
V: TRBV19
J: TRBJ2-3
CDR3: CASSVGQGRPDTQYF
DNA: TGTGCCAGTAGTGTTGGACAGGGGAGGCCAGATACGCAGTATTTT

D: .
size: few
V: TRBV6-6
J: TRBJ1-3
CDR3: CASSYGQGDGNTIYF
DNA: TGTGCCAGCAGTTACGGTCAGGGTGATGGAAACACCATATATTTT

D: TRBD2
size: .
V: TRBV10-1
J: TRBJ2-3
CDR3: CASSKGLAADTDTQYF
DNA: TGCGCCAGCAGTAAGGGACTAGCGGCAGATACAGATACGCAGTATTTT

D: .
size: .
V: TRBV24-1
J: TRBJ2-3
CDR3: CATSEPERAGTQYF
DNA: TGTGCCACCAGTGAACCTGAGAGGGCAGGTACGCAGTATTTT

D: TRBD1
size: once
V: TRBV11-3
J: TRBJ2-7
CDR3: CASSPNRGAYEQYF
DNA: TGTGCCAGCAGCCCCAACAGGGGTGCGTACGAGCAGTACTTC

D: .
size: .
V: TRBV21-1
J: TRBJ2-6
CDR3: CASSNLWGANVLTF
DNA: TGTGCCAGCAGCAATCTATGGGGGGCCAACGTCCTGACTTTC

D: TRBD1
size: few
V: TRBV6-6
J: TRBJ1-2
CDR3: CASLGQAIGYGYTF
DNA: TGTGCCAGCCTCGGACAGGCGATTGGATATGGCTACACCTTC

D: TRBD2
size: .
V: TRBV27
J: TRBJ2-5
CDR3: CASSLLAGGPETQYF
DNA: TGTGCCAGCAGTTTATTAGCGGGAGGGCCTGAGACCCAGTACTTC

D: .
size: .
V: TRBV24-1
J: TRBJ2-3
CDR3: CATSGDYTDTQYF
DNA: TGTGCCACCAGTGGAGACTACACAGATACGCAGTATTTT

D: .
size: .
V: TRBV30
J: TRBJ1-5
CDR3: CAWSVKRVGQPQHF
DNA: TGTGCCTGGAGTGTGAAGAGGGTTGGTCAGCCCCAGCATTTT

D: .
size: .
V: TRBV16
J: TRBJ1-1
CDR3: CASSPTGEAFF
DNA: TGTGCCAGCAGCCCAACAGGTGAAGCTTTCTTT

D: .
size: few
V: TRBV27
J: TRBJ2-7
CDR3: CASSSARGLSEQYF
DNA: TGTGCCAGCAGTTCCGCGCGGGGGCTTAGCGAGCAGTACTTC

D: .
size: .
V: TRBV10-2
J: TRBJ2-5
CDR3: CASSPQGNQETQYF
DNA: TGCGCCAGCAGCCCACAGGGAAACCAAGAGACCCAGTACTTC

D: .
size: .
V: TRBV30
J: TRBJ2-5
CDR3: CAWSKGEGQETQYF
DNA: TGTGCCTGGAGTAAGGGGGAGGGCCAAGAGACCCAGTACTTC

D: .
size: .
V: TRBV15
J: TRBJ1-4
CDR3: CATSRDLGSEKLFF
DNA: TGTGCCACCAGCAGAGATTTGGGGAGCGAAAAACTGTTTTTT

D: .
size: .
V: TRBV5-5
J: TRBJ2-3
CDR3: CASSLLGELADTQYF
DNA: TGTGCCAGCAGCTTATTGGGCGAGCTTGCAGATACGCAGTATTTT

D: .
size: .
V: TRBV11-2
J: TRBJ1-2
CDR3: CASSLDGGGYGYTF
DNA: TGTGCCAGCAGCTTAGATGGGGGGGGCTATGGCTACACCTTC

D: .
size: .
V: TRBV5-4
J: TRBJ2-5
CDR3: CASSFSTGETQYF
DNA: TGTGCCAGCAGCTTTAGTACGGGAGAGACCCAGTACTTC

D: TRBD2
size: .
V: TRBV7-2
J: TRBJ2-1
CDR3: CASNFGTRGYNEQFF
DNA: TGTGCCAGCAACTTCGGGACTAGAGGCTACAATGAGCAGTTCTTC

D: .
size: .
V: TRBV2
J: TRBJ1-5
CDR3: CASRALRGTNSNQPQHF
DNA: TGTGCCAGCAGAGCCCTTCGGGGAACAAATAGCAATCAGCCCCAGCATTTT

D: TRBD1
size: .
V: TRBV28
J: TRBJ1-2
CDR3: CASTGTGGDYGYTF
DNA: TGTGCCAGCACAGGGACAGGGGGCGACTATGGCTACACCTTC

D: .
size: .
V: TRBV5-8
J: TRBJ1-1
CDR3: CASRLPGTRFEAFF
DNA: TGTGCCAGCAGATTACCCGGGACACGATTTGAAGCTTTCTTT

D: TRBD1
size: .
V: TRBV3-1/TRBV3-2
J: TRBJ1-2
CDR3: CASSSYRTGNYGYTF
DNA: TGTGCCAGCAGCTCTTATAGGACAGGGAACTATGGCTACACCTTC

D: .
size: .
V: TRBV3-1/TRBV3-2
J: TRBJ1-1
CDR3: CASSPRDTEAFF
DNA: TGTGCCAGCAGCCCCAGGGACACTGAAGCTTTCTTT

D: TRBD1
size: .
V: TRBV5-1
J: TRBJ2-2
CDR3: CASTGQGGITGELFF
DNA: TGCGCCAGCACCGGACAGGGAGGTATCACCGGGGAGCTGTTTTTT

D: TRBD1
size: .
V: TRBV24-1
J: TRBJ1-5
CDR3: CATSDLPRDRVRKPQHF
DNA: TGTGCCACCAGTGATCTACCCCGGGACAGGGTTCGGAAGCCCCAGCATTTT

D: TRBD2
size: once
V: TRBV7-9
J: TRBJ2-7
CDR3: CASSDRDYSYEQYF
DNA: TGTGCCAGCAGCGACCGGGACTACTCCTACGAGCAGTACTTC

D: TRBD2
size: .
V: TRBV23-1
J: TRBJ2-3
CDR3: CASSQDRTSGRCTDTQYF
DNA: TGCGCCAGCAGTCAAGACCGGACTAGCGGGAGGTGCACAGATACGCAGTATTTT

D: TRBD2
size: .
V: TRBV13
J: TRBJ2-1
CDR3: CASSLYGGAFNEQFF
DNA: TGTGCCAGCAGCTTATACGGGGGGGCCTTTAATGAGCAGTTCTTC

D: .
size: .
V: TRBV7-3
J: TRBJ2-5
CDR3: CASSQSGVEETQYF
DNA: TGTGCCAGCAGCCAATCGGGAGTAGAGGAGACCCAGTACTTC

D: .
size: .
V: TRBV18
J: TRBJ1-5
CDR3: CASSPTGYSNQPQHF
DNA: TGTGCCAGCTCACCAACGGGGTATAGCAATCAGCCCCAGCATTTT

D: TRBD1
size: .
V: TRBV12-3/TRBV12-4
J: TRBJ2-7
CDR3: CASSSGTAYEQYF
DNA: TGTGCCAGCAGTTCTGGGACAGCCTACGAGCAGTACTTC

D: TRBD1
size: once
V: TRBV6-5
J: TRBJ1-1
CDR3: CASSRGQGASEAFF
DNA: TGTGCCAGCAGCAGGGGACAGGGCGCCTCTGAAGCTTTCTTT

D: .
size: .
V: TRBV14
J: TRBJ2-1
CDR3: CASSPGAVSSLPSYNEQFF
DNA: TGTGCCAGCAGCCCTGGCGCAGTTTCTAGCTTACCCTCCTACAATGAGCAGTTCTTC